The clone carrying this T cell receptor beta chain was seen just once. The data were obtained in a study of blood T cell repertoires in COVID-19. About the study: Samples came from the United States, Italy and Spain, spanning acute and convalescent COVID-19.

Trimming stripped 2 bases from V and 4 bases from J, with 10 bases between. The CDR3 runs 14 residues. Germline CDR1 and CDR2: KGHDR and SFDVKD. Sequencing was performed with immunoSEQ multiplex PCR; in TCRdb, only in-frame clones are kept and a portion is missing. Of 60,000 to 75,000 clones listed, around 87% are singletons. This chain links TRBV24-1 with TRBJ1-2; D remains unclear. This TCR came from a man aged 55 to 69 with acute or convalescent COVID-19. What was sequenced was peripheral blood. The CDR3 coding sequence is TGTGCCACCAGTGATTACAAATACAGCTATGGCTACACCTTC. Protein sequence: CATSDYKYSYGYTF.